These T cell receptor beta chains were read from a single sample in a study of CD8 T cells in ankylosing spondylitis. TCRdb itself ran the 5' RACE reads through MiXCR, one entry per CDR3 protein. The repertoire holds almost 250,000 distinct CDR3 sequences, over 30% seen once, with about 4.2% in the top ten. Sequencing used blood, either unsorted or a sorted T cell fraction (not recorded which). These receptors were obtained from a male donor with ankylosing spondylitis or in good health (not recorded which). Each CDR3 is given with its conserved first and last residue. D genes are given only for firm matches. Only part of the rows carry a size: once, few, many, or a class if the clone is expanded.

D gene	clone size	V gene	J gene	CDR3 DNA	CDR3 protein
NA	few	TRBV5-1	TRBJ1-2	TGCGCCAGCAGCATCCTACCTAACCTGGCCCTCTATGGCTACACCTTC	CASSILPNLALYGYTF
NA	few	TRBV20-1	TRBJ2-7	TGCAGTGCTAGCGCAGGGTTAGAAGAGCAGTACTTC	CSASAGLEEQYF
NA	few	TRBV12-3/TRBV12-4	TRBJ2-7	TGTGCCAGCAGGAGAACAGGGCTCTACGAGCAGTACTTC	CASRRTGLYEQYF
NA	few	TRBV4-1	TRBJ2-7	TGCGCCAGCAGCCGGGTAGGGGGCTACGAGCAGTACTTC	CASSRVGGYEQYF
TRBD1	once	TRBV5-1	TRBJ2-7	TGCGCCAGCAGCCTGACAGGGCACGAGCAGTACTTC	CASSLTGHEQYF
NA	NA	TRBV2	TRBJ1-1	TGTGCCAGCAGCTCACAGGGATCTCCTGAAGCTTTCTTT	CASSSQGSPEAFF
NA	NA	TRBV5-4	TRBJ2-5	TGTGCCAGCAGCTTGGCCGGGGGGCGCATGGAGACCCAGTACTTC	CASSLAGGRMETQYF
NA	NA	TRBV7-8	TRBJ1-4	TGTGCCAGCAGCTTGAGAACAGTTCGACATGAAAAACTGTTTTTT	CASSLRTVRHEKLFF
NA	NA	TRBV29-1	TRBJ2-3	TGCAGCGTTGTTGACGGCACAGATACGCAGTATTTT	CSVVDGTDTQYF
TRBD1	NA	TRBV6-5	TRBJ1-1	TGTGCCAGCAGTCAAAACAGGGGGCAAGCTTTCTTT	CASSQNRGQAFF
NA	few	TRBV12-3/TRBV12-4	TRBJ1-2	TGTGCCAGCAGTTTTCCCTCCTACTATGGCTACACCTTC	CASSFPSYYGYTF
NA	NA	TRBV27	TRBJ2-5	TGTGCCAGCAGTCCCCGCCGGGTGGGAGAGACCCAGTACTTC	CASSPRRVGETQYF
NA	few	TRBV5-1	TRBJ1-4	TGCGCCAGCAGCTTGGAGGGCGGGAATGAAAAACTGTTTTTT	CASSLEGGNEKLFF
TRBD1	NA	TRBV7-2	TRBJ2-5	TGTGCCAGCAGCGGGACAGGGGGCTTGGAGACCCAGTACTTC	CASSGTGGLETQYF